The clone carrying this T cell receptor beta chain has a handful of counts. The data were taken from a study of early T cells in non-severe SARS-CoV-2 infection. Study-wide context: The chains were unpaired, and the sequenced material was bulk RNA from unsorted whole blood.

The germline CDR1 and CDR2 sequences are LNHDA and SQIVND (reference sequence). This CDR3 spans 14 amino acids. V lost 10 bases to trimming and J lost 0 bases, with 10 bases between them. From the 5' RACE reads, TCRdb called clonotypes with MiXCR, one entry per CDR3 protein. This sample has fewer than 80,000 distinct CDR3 sequences; 10% to 15% occur once, and the top ten carry roughly 3.9%. This chain links TRBV19 with TRBJ2-6, with D tentatively TRBD1 (5 bases). The sequenced sample was whole blood. This receptor was identified in an adult who was a healthcare worker with PCR-confirmed SARS-CoV-2 infection or an uninfected control (not recorded which). The CDR3 reads CAIRDSSGANVLTF. Written as DNA, the CDR3 is TGTGCCATCCGAGACAGCTCTGGGGCCAACGTCCTGACTTTC.